These 8 T cell receptor beta chains originate from one sample sequenced in a study of chemoradiotherapy in HPV16-positive cancers. Repertoires were generated with immunoSEQ multiplex PCR, while TCRdb's copy carries only in-frame clones and drops some. The sample has about 8,000 clones, less than 75% seen once. The specimen was taken from a patient who underwent chemoradiotherapy. The receptors shown here come from a human donor with HPV-associated anogenital cancer.

This clone was observed a few times. The rearrangement uses TRBV4-1 and TRBJ1-1; no definite D call. Germline CDR1 and CDR2: MGHRA and YSYEKL. V was shortened by 2 bases and J by 0 bases, with 19 bases between the two germline ends. The length of the CDR3 is 18 residues. The CDR3 sequence is CASSQIIPGRSMNTEAFF. CDR3 nucleotides: TGCGCCAGCAGCCAAATAATCCCGGGCCGTTCCATGAACACTGAAGCTTTCTTT.

This clone was seen only a few times. This rearrangement joins TRBV11-2 to TRBJ1-1; D is uncertain. This CDR3 region has 15 residues. Germline V gene lookup returns CDR1 SGHAT and CDR2 FQNNGV. V dropped 4 bases and J dropped 2 bases, with 14 bases sitting between them. CDR3 region: CASSSGLGPNTEAFF. The CDR3 DNA sequence: TGTGCCAGCAGCTCCGGTTTAGGGCCCAACACTGAAGCTTTCTTT.

This chain joins TRBV29-1 and TRBJ1-1; perhaps TRBD1 as D (5 bases). CDR1 is SQVTM and CDR2 is ANQGSEA in the germline V gene. CDR3 length equals 13 residues. Trimming left V 7 bases short and J 5 bases short, with 17 bases between. Here the CDR3 DNA reads TGCAGCGGGGGGATCAGGGAAGGGACTGAAGCTTTCTTT. It specifies CSGGIREGTEAFF. Filled out from reference TRBV29-1 and TRBJ1-1, the complete variable domain reads SAVISQKPSRDICQRGTSLTIQCQVDSQVTMMFWYRQQPGQSLTLIATANQGSEATYESGFVIDKFPISRPNLTFSTLTVSNMSPEDSSIYLCSGGIREGTEAFFGQGTRLTVV.

This CDR3 is CASSLWGTQYF. Here the CDR3 DNA reads TGTGCCAGCAGCTTATGGGGGACGCAGTACTTC. This rearrangement joins TRBV11-2 to TRBJ2-7; TRBD1 or TRBD2 may be the D gene (5 bases each). V dropped 2 bases and J dropped 9 bases, with 8 bases sitting between them. Germline CDR1 reads SGHAT; CDR2 reads FQNNGV. There are 11 residues in the CDR3.

The J gene is TRBJ1-1, the V gene TRBV5-5; a possible D gene is TRBD1 (5 bases). Germline V gene sequence: CDR1 SGHKS, CDR2 YYEKEE (reference sequence). Trimming stripped 2 bases from V and 4 bases from J, with 6 bases between. CDR3 size: 12 residues. CDR3: CASSFGGTEAFF. DNA for the CDR3: TGTGCCAGCAGCTTCGGGGGCACTGAAGCTTTCTTT.

This chain links TRBV19 with TRBJ2-5; weak D call: TRBD2 (6 bases). The germline gives CDR1 LNHDA, CDR2 SQIVND (reference sequence). V lost 3 bases and J lost 2, with 10 bases in between. The CDR3 loop spans 14 amino acids. The DNA of the CDR3 is TGTGCCAGTAGTATCTCTGGGGGGCAAGAGACCCAGTACTTC. This encodes CASSISGGQETQYF. The full variable domain, with the rest looked up from reference TRBV19 and TRBJ2-5, is DGGITQSPKYLFRKEGQNVTLSCEQNLNHDAMYWYRQDPGQGLRLIYYSQIVNDFQKGDIAEGYSVSREKKESFPLTVTSAQKNPTAFYLCASSISGGQETQYFGPGTRLLVL.

The chain uses TRBV27 and TRBJ2-5, with TRBD1 matching 9 bases. Looked up from germline, CDR1 is MNHEY and CDR2 is SMNVEV (reference sequence). The junction had 8 bases not matched to a gene; V was cut back by 6 bases and J by 6 bases. The CDR3 spans 14 residues. CDR3 region: CASSPLTGGKTQYF. In DNA, the CDR3 is TGTGCCAGCAGCCCCTTGACAGGGGGGAAGACCCAGTACTTC.

The chain joins TRBV9 to TRBJ2-1; the match to TRBD2 covers 10 bases. The CDR3 has 17 residues. With V trimmed by 0 bases and J by 7 bases, 10 bases remained unmatched. The germline V gene encodes CDR1 SGDLS and CDR2 YYNGEE. The CDR3 region has the DNA TGTGCCAGCAGCGTAGAGCCTAGCGGGAGTCTAAAAAATGAGCAGTTCTTC. Translation gives CASSVEPSGSLKNEQFF.